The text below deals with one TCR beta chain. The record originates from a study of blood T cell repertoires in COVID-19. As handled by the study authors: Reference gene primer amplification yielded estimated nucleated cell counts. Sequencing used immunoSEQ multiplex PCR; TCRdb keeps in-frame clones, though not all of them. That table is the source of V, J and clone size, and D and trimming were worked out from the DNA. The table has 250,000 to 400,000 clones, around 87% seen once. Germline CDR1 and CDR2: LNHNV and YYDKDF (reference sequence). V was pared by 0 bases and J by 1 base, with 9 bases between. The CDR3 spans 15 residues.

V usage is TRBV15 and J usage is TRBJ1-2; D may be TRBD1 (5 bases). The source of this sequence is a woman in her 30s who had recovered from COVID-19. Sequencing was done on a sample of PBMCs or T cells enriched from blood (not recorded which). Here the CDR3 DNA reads TGTGCCACCAGCAGAGATCTCGGGGGTAACTATGGCTACACCTTC. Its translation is CATSRDLGGNYGYTF. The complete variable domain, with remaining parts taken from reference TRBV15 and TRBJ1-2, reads DAMVIQNPRYQVTQFGKPVTLSCSQTLNHNVMYWYQQKSSQAPKLLFHYYDKDFNNEADTPDNFQSRRPNTSFCFLDIRSPGLGDTAMYLCATSRDLGGNYGYTFGSGTRLTVV.